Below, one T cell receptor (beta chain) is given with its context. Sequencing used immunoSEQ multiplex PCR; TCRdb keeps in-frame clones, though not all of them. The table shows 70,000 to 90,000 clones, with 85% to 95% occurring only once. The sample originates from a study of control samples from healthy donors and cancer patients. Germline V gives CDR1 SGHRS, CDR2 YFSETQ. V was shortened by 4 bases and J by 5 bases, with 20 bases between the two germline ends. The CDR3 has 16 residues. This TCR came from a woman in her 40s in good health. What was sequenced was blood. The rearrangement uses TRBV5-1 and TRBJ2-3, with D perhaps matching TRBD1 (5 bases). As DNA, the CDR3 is TGCGCCAGCAGCAGTCAGGGCCCGGCTGGCGGAGATACGCAGTATTTT. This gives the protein CASSSQGPAGGDTQYF.